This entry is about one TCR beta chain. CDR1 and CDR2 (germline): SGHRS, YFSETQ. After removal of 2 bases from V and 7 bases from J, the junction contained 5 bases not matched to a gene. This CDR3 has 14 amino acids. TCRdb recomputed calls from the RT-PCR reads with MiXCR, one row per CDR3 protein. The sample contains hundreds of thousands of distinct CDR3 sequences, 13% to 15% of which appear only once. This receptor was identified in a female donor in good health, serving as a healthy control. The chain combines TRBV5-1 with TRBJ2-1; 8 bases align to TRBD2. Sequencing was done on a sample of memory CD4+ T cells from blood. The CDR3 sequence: CASSLYREGNEQFF. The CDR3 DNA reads TGCGCCAGCAGCTTATACCGGGAGGGGAATGAGCAGTTCTTC.